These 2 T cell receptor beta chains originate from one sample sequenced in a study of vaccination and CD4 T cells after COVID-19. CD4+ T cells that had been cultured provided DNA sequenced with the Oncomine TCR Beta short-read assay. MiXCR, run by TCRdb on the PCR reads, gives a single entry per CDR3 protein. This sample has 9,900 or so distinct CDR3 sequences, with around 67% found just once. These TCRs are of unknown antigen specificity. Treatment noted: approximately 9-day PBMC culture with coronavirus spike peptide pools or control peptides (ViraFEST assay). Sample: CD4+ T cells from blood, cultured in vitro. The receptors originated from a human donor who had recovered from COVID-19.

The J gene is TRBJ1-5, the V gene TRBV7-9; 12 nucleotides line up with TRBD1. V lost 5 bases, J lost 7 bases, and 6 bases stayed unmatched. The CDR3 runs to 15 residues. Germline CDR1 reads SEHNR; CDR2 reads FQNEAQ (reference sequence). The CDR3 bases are TGTGCCAGCAGCAAAACCGGGACAGGGGGCCAGCCCCAGCATTTT. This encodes CASSKTGTGGQPQHF. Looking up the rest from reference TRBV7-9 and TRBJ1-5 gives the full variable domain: DTGVSQNPRHKITKRGQNVTFRCDPISEHNRLYWYRQTLGQGPEFLTYFQNEAQLEKSRLLSDRFSAERPKGSFSTLEIQRTEQGDSAMYLCASSKTGTGGQPQHFGDGTRLSIL.

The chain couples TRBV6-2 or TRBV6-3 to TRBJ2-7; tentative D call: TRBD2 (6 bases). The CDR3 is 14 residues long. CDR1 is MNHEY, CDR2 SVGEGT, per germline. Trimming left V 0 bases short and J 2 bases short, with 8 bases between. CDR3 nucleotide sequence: TGTGCCAGCAGTTACTCCGCGGGACCCTACGAGCAGTACTTC. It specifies CASSYSAGPYEQYF.